This TCR beta chain was profiled in a study of blood T cell repertoires in COVID-19. Across the study: Acute and convalescent COVID-19 samples came from the United States, Italy and Spain. PBMCs, B-cell-depleted T cells, or T cells provided the cDNA or gDNA that made up the material.

This CDR3 spans 15 amino acids. The germline V gene has CDR1 SGHVS and CDR2 FQNEAQ. With 5 bases removed from V and 4 bases from J, the gap between germline ends came to 14 bases. Repertoires were generated with immunoSEQ multiplex PCR, while TCRdb's copy carries only in-frame clones and drops some. The table shows 55,000 to 65,000 clones, with roughly four fifths occurring only once. This receptor was identified in a human donor in a cohort sampled during active COVID-19. Sample: peripheral blood. V and J are TRBV7-8 and TRBJ2-2, with TRBD2 as a possible D gene (5 bases). This chain's CDR3 is CASSRVLGGTGELFF. The CDR3 DNA follows: TGTGCCAGCAGCCGGGTCCTTGGAGGCACCGGGGAGCTGTTTTTT.